One sample yielded the 7 T cell receptor beta chains listed below, sequenced in a study of blood T cells in healthy people across ages. Using a J-beta primer mix together with a sample-barcoded 5' primer, a second PCR was run for roughly 7 to 11 cycles. TCRdb reanalysed the 5' RACE reads using MiXCR and keeps one entry per CDR3 protein. The table has about 640,000 distinct CDR3 sequences, about 54% seen once. The sequencing sample was made of blood. These TCRs come from a man aged 55 to 70 in good health.

The chain recombines TRBV20-1 with TRBJ2-7; possibly TRBD2 for D (7 bases). The closer fit of TRBJ2-5 to the DNA end suggests the J call may be wrong. CDR1 is DFQATT, CDR2 SNEGSKA, per germline (reference sequence). The CDR3 extends over 16 amino acids. The CDR3: CSARSRGGYRQETQYF. As DNA, the CDR3 is TGCAGTGCTAGATCTCGCGGGGGCTACCGTCAAGAGACCCAGTACTTC.

V is TRBV29-1 and J is TRBJ2-7; either TRBD1 or TRBD2 may supply D (5 bases each). The closer fit of TRBJ2-1 to the DNA end suggests the J call may be wrong. The CDR3 is 14 amino acids. The germline V gene has CDR1 SQVTM and CDR2 ANQGSEA. CDR3 region: CSGHRNLYEGEQFF. The DNA for the CDR3 is TGCAGCGGCCACAGGAATCTCTACGAGGGTGAGCAGTTCTTC.

Ten or more counts support this clonotype. This sequence joins TRBV29-1 and TRBJ2-1; D might be TRBD1 (6 bases). The CDR3 has 13 amino acids. V was cut by 8 bases and J by 3 bases, with 14 bases left in between. Germline V CDR1 and CDR2: SQVTM, ANQGSEA. The CDR3 region has the DNA TGCAGCCTATCGGACAGCCTCTACAATGAGCAGTTCTTC. This codes for CSLSDSLYNEQFF.

There are a few counts of this clonotype. The V gene is TRBV5-1, the J gene TRBJ2-1; TRBD2 agrees at 9 bases. This CDR3 is 15 amino acids long. Germline loops: CDR1 SGHRS, CDR2 YFSETQ. J lost 5 bases, V lost 4 bases, and 7 bases had no gene match. The CDR3 DNA follows: TGCGCCAGCAGCCTCCGGGCGGGGGGGAACAATGAGCAGTTCTTC. Protein: CASSLRAGGNNEQFF. Looking up the rest from reference TRBV5-1 and TRBJ2-1 gives the full variable domain: KAGVTQTPRYLIKTRGQQVTLSCSPISGHRSVSWYQQTPGQGLQFLFEYFSETQRNKGNFPGRFSGRQFSNSRSEMNVSTLELGDSALYLCASSLRAGGNNEQFFGPGTRLTVL.

Only a few counts were recorded for this clonotype. The J gene is TRBJ2-5, the V gene TRBV5-1; D is undetermined. The DNA end favors TRBJ2-7, so the J call may be wrong. This CDR3 has 12 amino acids. CDR1 SGHRS and CDR2 YFSETQ come from the germline V gene. CDR3 DNA: TGCGCCAGCAGCTTGACTGTAGACGAGCAGTACTTC. This translates into CASSLTVDEQYF.

The CDR3 is CASSFNLATDTQYF. The CDR3 DNA sequence: TGTGCCAGCAGCTTCAACCTAGCGACAGATACGCAGTATTTT. This chain links TRBV7-2 with TRBJ2-3, with a possible D match to TRBD2 (6 bases). CDR1 is SGHTA, CDR2 FQGNSA, per germline. The CDR3 runs to 14 residues. The V gene lost 3 bases and the J gene lost 3 bases, with 10 bases spanning the gap.

The chain is built from TRBV20-1 and TRBJ2-5; 12 bases are shared with TRBD2. V trimming: 2 bases; J trimming: 13 bases; junction bases outside the gene matches: 8. Germline V CDR1 and CDR2: DFQATT, SNEGSKA (reference sequence). This CDR3 has 13 amino acids. CDR3 DNA sequence: TGCAGTGCTAGACTAGCGGGGGGGCGAGGAGTGTACTTC. It codes for CSARLAGGRGVYF.